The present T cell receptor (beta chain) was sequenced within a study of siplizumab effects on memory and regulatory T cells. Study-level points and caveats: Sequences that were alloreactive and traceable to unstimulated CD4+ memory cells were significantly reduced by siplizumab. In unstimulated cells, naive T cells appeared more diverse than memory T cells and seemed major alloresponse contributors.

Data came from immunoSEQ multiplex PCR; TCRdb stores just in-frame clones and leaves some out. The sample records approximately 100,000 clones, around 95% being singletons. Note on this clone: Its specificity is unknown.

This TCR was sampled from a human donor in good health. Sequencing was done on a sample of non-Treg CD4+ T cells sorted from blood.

CDR3 sequence: CASSGPGTWHGYTF. The CDR3 coding sequence is TGCGCCAGCAGCGGACCCGGGACGTGGCACGGCTACACCTTC. The chain combines TRBV5-1 with TRBJ1-2, with D maybe TRBD1 (5 bases). The germline V and J ends were trimmed by 4 bases and 8 bases, with 18 bases remaining between them. The CDR3 consists of 14 residues. Germline V CDR1 and CDR2: SGHRS, YFSETQ.